Sequencing of this T cell receptor (beta chain) was carried out in a study of T cells in Graves' hyperthyroidism and ophthalmopathy. Study findings and constraints: Model output signaled ophthalmopathy a median roughly 6.5 months ahead of onset.

The CDR3 sequence is 15 residues long. Trimming removed 5 bases from V and 2 bases from J; junction bases left unmatched: 8. From germline, CDR1 is MGHDK and CDR2 SYGVNS. This clonotype was seen a handful of times. Its antigen is not known. RNA transcripts were the template for amplifying TCR beta CDR3 regions. TCR CDR3 regions were first amplified by RT-PCR with HTBI primers. One entry per CDR3 protein, called by TCRdb with MiXCR from the multiplex PCR reads. The sample includes hundreds of thousands of distinct CDR3 sequences, around a quarter of them seen just once. The source material was blood. This chain uses TRBV25-1 with TRBJ1-2, with 7 bases fitting TRBD1. This clonotype was sampled from a young woman with Graves' ophthalmopathy. The CDR3 nucleotides read TGTGCCAGCAGTTCCCTGCCGGGACAGAACTATGGCTACACCTTC. Translated: CASSSLPGQNYGYTF.